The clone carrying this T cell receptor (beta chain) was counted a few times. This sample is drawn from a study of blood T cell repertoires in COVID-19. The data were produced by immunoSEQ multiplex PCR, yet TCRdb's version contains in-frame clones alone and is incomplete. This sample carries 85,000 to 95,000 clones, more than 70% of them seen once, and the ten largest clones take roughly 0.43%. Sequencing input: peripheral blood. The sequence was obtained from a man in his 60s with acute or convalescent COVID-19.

The CDR3 DNA reads TGTGCCAGCAGCGTAGATCCGGACGCCGGGACAGGGCCCCCTTTCTTT. It translates to CASSVDPDAGTGPPFF. The chain joins TRBV9 to TRBJ1-1; 9 bases are shared with TRBD1. Unmatched junction bases numbered 15, after V lost 0 bases and J lost 12 bases. The CDR3 is 16 amino acids. Germline CDR1 reads SGDLS; CDR2 reads YYNGEE. Full variable domain (outside the CDR3, taken from reference TRBV9 and TRBJ1-1): DSGVTQTPKHLITATGQRVTLRCSPRSGDLSVYWYQQSLDQGLQFLIQYYNGEERAKGNILERFSAQQFPDLHSELNLSSLELGDSALYFCASSVDPDAGTGPPFFGQGTRLTVV.